Below, 6 T cell receptor beta chains from the same sample are listed, as sequenced in a study of molecular identifiers for immune sequencing clone quantification. One entry per CDR3 protein, called by TCRdb with MiXCR from the PCR reads. The top ten clones hold 0.78% of a sample with about 630,000 distinct CDR3 sequences, about 25% of them seen once. The sequenced sample consisted of naive CD8+ T cells from blood, with Jurkat cell RNA spiked in. Subset given: FACS-sorted CD8+CD4-CCR7+CD45RA+ naive T cells. These receptors were collected from a human donor in good health. Some libraries in this study had Jurkat cell RNA spiked in.

As regards this clonotype: A read error may explain this, as a much larger clone is one base away. V gene TRBV7-9 combines with J gene TRBJ2-4, with 11 nucleotides matching TRBD2. V dropped 5 bases and J dropped 1; count of bases not matched to a gene: 10. This CDR3 spans 18 amino acids. Germline CDR1 reads SEHNR; CDR2 reads FQNEAQ (reference sequence). Written as DNA, the CDR3 is TGTGCCAGCAGCCCGCTAGCGGGGGGCCCCCGGGCCAAAAACATTCAGTACTTC. Translated, it gives CASSPLAGGPRAKNIQYF.

This clonotype was found many times. This rearrangement joins TRBV6-5 to TRBJ2-1; no reliable D call. Between the trimmed V and J ends, which lost 2 bases and 7 bases, there was a span of 6 bases. The length of the CDR3 is 12 residues. Looked up from germline, CDR1 is MNHEY and CDR2 is SVGAGI. The chain's CDR3 is CASSYGWNEQFF. Here the CDR3 DNA reads TGTGCCAGCAGTTACGGATGGAATGAGCAGTTCTTC.

Ten or more counts support this clonotype. V and J are TRBV29-1 and TRBJ2-5; possible D gene TRBD2, 6 bases. Trimming took 6 bases from V and 5 from J, leaving 22 bases between them. This CDR3 region has 15 residues. CDR1 and CDR2 from the germline V gene are SQVTM and ANQGSEA. Written as DNA, the CDR3 is TGCAGCGTGGTTTCTGGGGGGAGGCCTCACGAGACCCAGTACTTC. This sequence encodes CSVVSGGRPHETQYF.

The chain carries TRBV29-1 and TRBJ2-7; possibly TRBD2 for D (5 bases). From germline, CDR1 is SQVTM and CDR2 ANQGSEA. The CDR3 sequence is 15 residues long. Trimming stripped 2 bases from V and 4 bases from J, with 18 bases between. CDR3 sequence reads: CSVELWNGSGYEQYF. The CDR3, as DNA: TGCAGCGTTGAATTGTGGAATGGTTCGGGATACGAGCAGTACTTC.

This clonotype was seen a handful of times. The chain has TRBV6-5 and TRBJ2-7; the match to TRBD2 covers 9 bases. Germline CDR1 is MNHEY and CDR2 is SVGAGI. This CDR3 is built from 13 residues. Trimming cost V 2 bases and J 10 bases; bases outside gene matches: 6. CDR3 nucleotides: TGTGCCAGCAGTTACGGGGCGGGAGGGGAACAGTACTTC. Amino acid sequence: CASSYGAGGEQYF.

The V call is TRBV12-3 or TRBV12-4, the J call TRBJ2-1; D gene unclear. The V end lost 2 bases, the J end lost 8 bases, and 13 bases lay between the germline ends. This CDR3 contains 14 residues. DNA for the CDR3: TGTGCCAGCAGTTTATTAAAGGGTCTGGATGAGCAGTTCTTC. Translating it yields CASSLLKGLDEQFF.